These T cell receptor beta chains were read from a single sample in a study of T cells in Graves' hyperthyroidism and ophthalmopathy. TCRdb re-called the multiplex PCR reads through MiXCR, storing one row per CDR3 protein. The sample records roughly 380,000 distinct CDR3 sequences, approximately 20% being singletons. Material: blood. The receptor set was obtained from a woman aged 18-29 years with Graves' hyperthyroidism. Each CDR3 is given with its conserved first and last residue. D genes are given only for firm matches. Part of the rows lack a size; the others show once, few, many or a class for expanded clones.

cdr3_aa: CASSLSLQGVGAYEQYF; cdr3_nt: TGTGCCAGCAGCCTAAGCCTCCAGGGGGTTGGCGCTTACGAGCAGTACTTC; clone_size: many; v_call: TRBV6-4; cdr3_length: 17; d_call: TRBD1; j_call: TRBJ2-7
cdr3_aa: CASSVFTGVSLNTEAFF; cdr3_nt: TGTGCCAGCAGTGTGTTTACAGGGGTCAGCCTGAACACTGAAGCTTTCTTT; clone_size: many; v_call: TRBV6-1; cdr3_length: 17; d_call: TRBD1; j_call: TRBJ1-1
cdr3_aa: CASSSTGVTEAFF; cdr3_nt: TGTGCCAGCAGTTCGACAGGGGTAACTGAAGCTTTCTTT; clone_size: many; v_call: TRBV12-3/TRBV12-4; cdr3_length: 13; d_call: TRBD1; j_call: TRBJ1-1
cdr3_aa: CASSSVQGYYEQYF; cdr3_nt: TGTGCCAGCAGTTCCGTCCAGGGATACTACGAGCAGTACTTC; clone_size: many; v_call: TRBV6-5; cdr3_length: 14; d_call: NA; j_call: TRBJ2-7
cdr3_aa: CASRTGGIGDTEAFF; cdr3_nt: TGTGCCAGTCGGACAGGGGGGATAGGTGACACTGAAGCTTTCTTT; clone_size: many; v_call: TRBV19; cdr3_length: 15; d_call: TRBD1; j_call: TRBJ1-1
cdr3_aa: CASSLVAGREQYF; cdr3_nt: TGTGCCAGCAGCTTGGTGGCGGGGAGGGAGCAGTACTTC; clone_size: NA; v_call: TRBV5-4; cdr3_length: 13; d_call: NA; j_call: TRBJ2-7
cdr3_aa: CASSWGGGTEAFF; cdr3_nt: TGTGCCAGCAGTTGGGGGGGTGGCACTGAAGCTTTCTTT; clone_size: many; v_call: TRBV12-3/TRBV12-4; cdr3_length: 13; d_call: NA; j_call: TRBJ1-1
cdr3_aa: CASSGPGGGTEAFF; cdr3_nt: TGCGCCAGCAGCGGGCCGGGAGGGGGAACTGAAGCTTTCTTT; clone_size: many; v_call: TRBV5-1; cdr3_length: 14; d_call: NA; j_call: TRBJ1-1
cdr3_aa: CASSFRTGQTYGYTF; cdr3_nt: TGTGCCAGCAGCTTTCGGACAGGTCAAACTTATGGCTACACCTTC; clone_size: many; v_call: TRBV7-2; cdr3_length: 15; d_call: TRBD1; j_call: TRBJ1-2
cdr3_aa: CASSEALHGAGGRRETQYF; cdr3_nt: TGTGCCAGCAGTGAAGCGCTTCACGGAGCGGGGGGCCGAAGGGAGACCCAGTACTTC; clone_size: many; v_call: TRBV6-1; cdr3_length: 19; d_call: TRBD2; j_call: TRBJ2-5
cdr3_aa: CAWNLYPTSGSYEQYF; cdr3_nt: TGTGCCTGGAACCTTTACCCGACTAGCGGCTCCTACGAGCAGTACTTC; clone_size: many; v_call: TRBV30; cdr3_length: 16; d_call: TRBD2; j_call: TRBJ2-7
cdr3_aa: CASSYTESQPQHF; cdr3_nt: TGTGCCAGCAGTTATACGGAAAGTCAGCCCCAGCATTTT; clone_size: many; v_call: TRBV7-8; cdr3_length: 13; d_call: NA; j_call: TRBJ1-5
cdr3_aa: CASSSSGQETQYF; cdr3_nt: TGTGCCAGCAGCTCCAGCGGCCAAGAGACCCAGTACTTC; clone_size: many; v_call: TRBV3-1; cdr3_length: 13; d_call: NA; j_call: TRBJ2-5
cdr3_aa: CASSPPRANVLTF; cdr3_nt: TGTGCCAGCAGTCCACCTCGGGCCAACGTCCTGACTTTC; clone_size: many; v_call: TRBV28; cdr3_length: 13; d_call: NA; j_call: TRBJ2-6
cdr3_aa: CASSQGRGGASNQPQHF; cdr3_nt: TGCGCCAGCAGCCAAGGCCGGGGGGGCGCAAGCAATCAGCCCCAGCATTTT; clone_size: few; v_call: TRBV4-1; cdr3_length: 17; d_call: NA; j_call: TRBJ1-5
cdr3_aa: CASSPPLFNLGQAYRENYGYTF; cdr3_nt: TGTGCCAGCTCACCACCGCTTTTTAACTTAGGACAGGCCTACCGTGAAAACTATGGCTACACCTTC; clone_size: few; v_call: TRBV18; cdr3_length: 22; d_call: TRBD1; j_call: TRBJ1-2
cdr3_aa: CASSYRTGKTNSPLHF; cdr3_nt: TGTGCCAGCAGCTATCGGACAGGGAAGACTAATTCACCCCTCCACTTT; clone_size: few; v_call: TRBV7-8; cdr3_length: 16; d_call: TRBD1; j_call: TRBJ1-6
cdr3_aa: CASSFDPTGELFF; cdr3_nt: TGTGCCAGCAGCTTCGACCCCACCGGGGAGCTGTTTTTT; clone_size: many; v_call: TRBV7-3; cdr3_length: 13; d_call: NA; j_call: TRBJ2-2
cdr3_aa: CASNIQANQPQHF; cdr3_nt: TGTGCCAGCAATATACAGGCAAATCAGCCCCAGCATTTT; clone_size: many; v_call: TRBV2; cdr3_length: 13; d_call: NA; j_call: TRBJ1-5
cdr3_aa: CSASSSSYEQYF; cdr3_nt: TGCAGTGCTAGTTCATCGTCCTACGAGCAGTACTTC; clone_size: many; v_call: TRBV20-1; cdr3_length: 12; d_call: NA; j_call: TRBJ2-7
cdr3_aa: CASSLDTTNTEAFF; cdr3_nt: TGCGCCAGCAGCTTGGATACAACGAACACTGAAGCTTTCTTT; clone_size: many; v_call: TRBV5-1; cdr3_length: 14; d_call: NA; j_call: TRBJ1-1
cdr3_aa: CASSVGRGPVADTGELFF; cdr3_nt: TGTGCCAGCAGCGTGGGCCGCGGACCGGTTGCTGACACCGGGGAGCTGTTTTTT; clone_size: many; v_call: TRBV9; cdr3_length: 18; d_call: NA; j_call: TRBJ2-2
cdr3_aa: CSAQRGLGNTEAFF; cdr3_nt: TGCAGTGCTCAAAGGGGCTTGGGGAACACTGAAGCTTTCTTT; clone_size: NA; v_call: TRBV20-1; cdr3_length: 14; d_call: NA; j_call: TRBJ1-1
cdr3_aa: CASSPDRGETQYF; cdr3_nt: TGTGCCAGCTCCCCGGACAGGGGGGAGACCCAGTACTTC; clone_size: many; v_call: TRBV18; cdr3_length: 13; d_call: TRBD1; j_call: TRBJ2-5
cdr3_aa: CSASGGGAKNIQYF; cdr3_nt: TGCAGTGCTAGTGGGGGGGGAGCCAAAAACATTCAGTACTTC; clone_size: many; v_call: TRBV20-1; cdr3_length: 14; d_call: TRBD2; j_call: TRBJ2-4
cdr3_aa: CASSMDRGSEQYF; cdr3_nt: TGTGCCAGCAGTATGGACAGGGGGAGCGAGCAGTACTTC; clone_size: many; v_call: TRBV12-3/TRBV12-4; cdr3_length: 13; d_call: TRBD1; j_call: TRBJ2-7
cdr3_aa: CASSDRKKDTEAFF; cdr3_nt: TGTGCCAGTAGCGACCGCAAGAAGGACACTGAAGCTTTCTTT; clone_size: NA; v_call: TRBV19; cdr3_length: 14; d_call: NA; j_call: TRBJ1-1
cdr3_aa: CASKTRTGENSPLHF; cdr3_nt: TGTGCCAGCAAGACCCGGACAGGGGAAAATTCACCCCTCCACTTT; clone_size: few; v_call: TRBV2; cdr3_length: 15; d_call: TRBD1; j_call: TRBJ1-6
cdr3_aa: CSAPTPYEQYF; cdr3_nt: TGCAGTGCCCCCACCCCCTACGAGCAGTACTTC; clone_size: many; v_call: TRBV20-1; cdr3_length: 11; d_call: NA; j_call: TRBJ2-7
cdr3_aa: CASSQERNEQYF; cdr3_nt: TGTGCCAGCAGCCAGGAAAGAAACGAGCAGTACTTC; clone_size: NA; v_call: TRBV4-2; cdr3_length: 12; d_call: NA; j_call: TRBJ2-7
cdr3_aa: CASSLLGVRAVAFF; cdr3_nt: TGTGCCAGCAGCTTGTTAGGGGTCCGGGCGGTGGCTTTCTTT; clone_size: many; v_call: TRBV5-8; cdr3_length: 14; d_call: NA; j_call: TRBJ1-1
cdr3_aa: CASSYDGQRNSPLHF; cdr3_nt: TGTGCCAGCAGTTACGACGGACAGCGGAATTCACCCCTCCACTTT; clone_size: many; v_call: TRBV6-2/TRBV6-3; cdr3_length: 15; d_call: NA; j_call: TRBJ1-6
cdr3_aa: CASSELAPLGVNTEAFF; cdr3_nt: TGTGCCAGCAGTGAACTGGCCCCATTGGGGGTGAACACTGAAGCTTTCTTT; clone_size: NA; v_call: TRBV6-1; cdr3_length: 17; d_call: NA; j_call: TRBJ1-1
cdr3_aa: CASSLARPGQGTEAFF; cdr3_nt: TGTGCCAGCAGCTTAGCCAGGCCCGGACAGGGCACTGAAGCTTTCTTT; clone_size: NA; v_call: TRBV11-1; cdr3_length: 16; d_call: TRBD1; j_call: TRBJ1-1
cdr3_aa: CASRRTGRNTEAFF; cdr3_nt: TGTGCCAGCAGACGGACAGGGAGGAACACTGAAGCTTTCTTT; clone_size: NA; v_call: TRBV28; cdr3_length: 14; d_call: TRBD1; j_call: TRBJ1-1
cdr3_aa: CASSSGDPYEQYF; cdr3_nt: TGTGCCAGCAGCTCCGGGGACCCCTACGAGCAGTACTTC; clone_size: many; v_call: TRBV6-5; cdr3_length: 13; d_call: NA; j_call: TRBJ2-7
cdr3_aa: CASSAAAGGTDTQYF; cdr3_nt: TGTGCCAGCAGTGCAGCAGCGGGAGGCACAGATACGCAGTATTTT; clone_size: many; v_call: TRBV6-1; cdr3_length: 15; d_call: TRBD2; j_call: TRBJ2-3
cdr3_aa: CASSSPGLAGGYEQYF; cdr3_nt: TGTGCCAGCAGTTCCCCGGGACTAGCGGGGGGGTACGAGCAGTACTTC; clone_size: NA; v_call: TRBV28; cdr3_length: 16; d_call: TRBD2; j_call: TRBJ2-7
cdr3_aa: CASSWTGDDTGELFF; cdr3_nt: TGTGCCAGCAGCTGGACAGGGGACGACACCGGGGAGCTGTTTTTT; clone_size: few; v_call: TRBV11-3; cdr3_length: 15; d_call: TRBD1; j_call: TRBJ2-2
cdr3_aa: CSVLTRDTYGYTF; cdr3_nt: TGCAGCGTTCTGACCCGGGACACCTATGGCTACACCTTC; clone_size: many; v_call: TRBV29-1; cdr3_length: 13; d_call: NA; j_call: TRBJ1-2
cdr3_aa: CASSLETVNYGYTF; cdr3_nt: TGCGCCAGCAGCTTGGAGACAGTTAACTATGGCTACACCTTC; clone_size: many; v_call: TRBV5-1; cdr3_length: 14; d_call: NA; j_call: TRBJ1-2
cdr3_aa: CASSLGFSYEQYF; cdr3_nt: TGTGCCAGCAGTTTGGGGTTCTCCTACGAGCAGTACTTC; clone_size: many; v_call: TRBV7-2; cdr3_length: 13; d_call: NA; j_call: TRBJ2-7
cdr3_aa: CASSSNPSRGRETQYF; cdr3_nt: TGTGCCAGCAGTTCCAACCCTAGCAGGGGCCGGGAGACCCAGTACTTC; clone_size: many; v_call: TRBV6-2/TRBV6-3; cdr3_length: 16; d_call: NA; j_call: TRBJ2-5
cdr3_aa: CASSPGRSDSPLHF; cdr3_nt: TGTGCCAGCAGCCCCGGTCGGTCCGATTCACCCCTCCACTTT; clone_size: few; v_call: TRBV11-2; cdr3_length: 14; d_call: NA; j_call: TRBJ1-6
cdr3_aa: CASTDGSPLHF; cdr3_nt: TGTGCCAGCACCGACGGGTCACCCCTCCACTTT; clone_size: many; v_call: TRBV2; cdr3_length: 11; d_call: NA; j_call: TRBJ1-6
cdr3_aa: CASSPTINTEAFF; cdr3_nt: TGTGCCAGCAGTCCAACCATAAACACTGAAGCTTTCTTT; clone_size: many; v_call: TRBV6-1; cdr3_length: 13; d_call: NA; j_call: TRBJ1-1
cdr3_aa: CASIPREGAEAFF; cdr3_nt: TGTGCCAGCATCCCCCGAGAAGGCGCTGAAGCTTTCTTT; clone_size: many; v_call: TRBV6-6; cdr3_length: 13; d_call: NA; j_call: TRBJ1-1